A single sample is the source of the 11 T cell receptor beta chains below, sequenced in a study of identical twins. MiXCR, run by TCRdb on the 5' RACE reads, gives a single entry per CDR3 protein. The sample lists 430,000 or so distinct CDR3 sequences, 20% to 30% occurring once. These data were likewise used in another study, on T cells expressing NK-cell markers.

The sequenced material came from CD4+ T cells sorted from blood. The receptors derive from a woman younger than 35 in good health.

The J gene is TRBJ2-2, the V gene TRBV24-1; no firm D call. The germline V gene has CDR1 KGHDR and CDR2 SFDVKD. V was clipped by 6 bases and J by 0 bases, with 13 bases between them. The CDR3 totals 16 residues. CDR3 sequence reads: CATSYIGTANTGELFF. CDR3 DNA: TGTGCCACCAGTTATATCGGAACAGCGAACACCGGGGAGCTGTTTTTT.

V is TRBV3-1 and J is TRBJ1-5; no clear D. Trimming took off 0 bases at V and 1 base at J, with 4 bases between the two ends. There are 14 residues in the CDR3. CDR1 is LGHDT, CDR2 YNNKEL, per germline (reference sequence). The DNA for the CDR3 is TGTGCCAGCAGCCAAGATCCCAGCAATCAGCCCCAGCATTTT. Protein: CASSQDPSNQPQHF.

V usage is TRBV9 and J usage is TRBJ1-1; 7 positions match TRBD1. The V gene end was trimmed by 3 bases and the J gene end by 4 bases; junction bases not matched to a gene: 6. Germline-derived CDR1 and CDR2 are SGDLS and YYNGEE. This CDR3 has 14 amino acids. This CDR3 reads CASSAIDRVTEAFF. For the CDR3, the DNA is TGTGCCAGCAGCGCAATTGACAGGGTCACTGAAGCTTTCTTT.

The V gene is TRBV11-2, the J gene TRBJ1-4, with no clear D. CDR1 and CDR2 from the germline V gene are SGHAT and FQNNGV. The CDR3 is 19 amino acids. V gave up 3 bases and J gave up 0 bases, with 20 bases separating them. The CDR3 nucleotides read TGTGCCAGCAGCTTCCTTCCAGTAACGGCTCTTGCAACTAATGAAAAACTGTTTTTT. Amino acid sequence: CASSFLPVTALATNEKLFF.

The CDR3 DNA follows: TGCAGTGGTAGGACTAGTCTCCGTACTCGAAATGAGCAGTTCTTC. This encodes CSGRTSLRTRNEQFF. The chain uses TRBV20-1 and TRBJ2-1, with 7 nucleotides matching TRBD2. V lost 7 bases, J lost 7 bases, and 16 bases stayed unmatched. The CDR3 runs 15 residues. CDR1 is DFQATT, CDR2 SNEGSKA, per germline (reference sequence).

This chain links TRBV20-1 with TRBJ2-7; D not resolved. The CDR3 has 13 residues. From germline, CDR1 is DFQATT and CDR2 SNEGSKA (reference sequence). The V and J ends lost 6 bases and 1 base respectively, with 13 bases between them. The CDR3 sequence: CSAAVAGSYEQYF. In nucleotides, the CDR3 is TGCAGTGCAGCCGTCGCTGGGTCCTACGAGCAGTACTTC.

The chain carries TRBV12-3 or TRBV12-4 and TRBJ1-1; TRBD1 is a possible D gene (5 bases). CDR3 length equals 10 residues. With 4 bases removed from V and 8 bases from J, the gap between germline ends came to 5 bases. CDR3 DNA sequence: TGTGCCAGCAGTTGGACAGAAGCTTTCTTT. It codes for CASSWTEAFF.

The V and J genes are TRBV15 and TRBJ2-6; D tentatively reads TRBD1 or TRBD2 (5 bases each). Germline V gene sequence: CDR1 LNHNV, CDR2 YYDKDF (reference sequence). V lost 8 bases and J lost 0, with 20 bases in between. The CDR3 consists of 18 residues. CDR3 DNA: TGTGCCACCCAGCGGCGCAGGGCCTTGGTCTCTGGGGCCAACGTCCTGACTTTC. Translation: CATQRRRALVSGANVLTF. The variable domain in full, with the rest retrieved from reference TRBV15 and TRBJ2-6, is DAMVIQNPRYQVTQFGKPVTLSCSQTLNHNVMYWYQQKSSQAPKLLFHYYDKDFNNEADTPDNFQSRRPNTSFCFLDIRSPGLGDTAMYLCATQRRRALVSGANVLTFGAGSRLTVL.

This clonotype was recorded a few times. The V call is TRBV5-1, the J call TRBJ2-7, with D tentatively TRBD1 or TRBD2 (5 bases each). Deletions cut 2 bases from V and 7 bases from J, with 16 bases between. CDR1 is SGHRS, CDR2 YFSETQ, per germline. CDR3 length: 14 residues. CDR3 sequence: CASSLGTYYGEQYF. The DNA of the CDR3 is TGCGCCAGCAGCTTAGGGACCTACTACGGAGAGCAGTACTTC.

V is TRBV6-5 and J is TRBJ1-3; D gene ambiguous. The CDR3 has 15 amino acids. Germline CDR1 reads MNHEY; CDR2 reads SVGAGI. Trimming stripped 1 base from V and 2 bases from J, with 9 bases between. DNA of the CDR3: TGTGCCAGCAGTTACTACGCATCAGCTGGAAACACCATATATTTT. Amino acids: CASSYYASAGNTIYF.

The chain uses TRBV11-3 and TRBJ1-1; 7 nucleotides align to TRBD1. In germline, CDR1 is SGHNT, CDR2 YENEEA. V trimming: 5 bases; J trimming: 7 bases; junction bases outside the gene matches: 10. The CDR3 totals 14 residues. The chain's CDR3 is CASSINRDRIEAFF. CDR3 nucleotides: TGTGCCAGCAGCATTAACCGGGACAGAATTGAAGCTTTCTTT.